This TCR beta chain was identified during a study of PD-L1 blockade in urothelial cancer (dated 2017 in TCRdb). For context, the study as a whole: All patients started therapy in the mid-2010s and received atezolizumab 1,200 mg intravenously every 3 weeks. Durable clinical benefit meant progression-free survival longer than 6 months, and TCR features were also tested against progression-free and overall survival. Pretreatment blood TCR-seq was available for about 27 patients, at least one posttreatment blood collection was obtained for approximately 25 patients, and tumor TCR-seq was available for approximately 25 patients. An exploratory multi-omic analysis was conducted of the somatic, immune and clinical correlates of response to PD-L1 blockade with atezolizumab in urothelial cancer. In the same patients who had TCR sequencing, pretreatment tumors also underwent whole exome sequencing and RNA sequencing. About 85% of the 29 patients were males with bladder-origin urothelial cancer, and about 65% of the roughly 30 reported a prior smoking history. Durable clinical benefit was achieved by nine patients but not by the remaining 20. Pretreatment tumor samples, along with matched peripheral blood collected serially before and after atezolizumab treatment, underwent TCR sequencing. An ECOG performance status of 0 or 1 was recorded for the patients, and 0 to 3 prior chemotherapy regimens had been received by the patients. A median of about 150,000 T cells and some 90,000 unique TCRs was obtained from blood samples, and a median clonality of around 0.072 was observed. Blood samples were analyzed at 3 weeks after treatment start (second dose) and at 6 weeks after treatment start. What the study reported, not specific to this receptor: Improved progression-free and overall survival was associated with having pretreatment peripheral blood TCR clonality below the median. Patients with durable benefit showed greater expansion of tumor-associated TCR clones in peripheral blood 3 weeks after starting treatment (n ≈ 20, p = 0.022). Because the sample size was small (n of about 30) and many exploratory analyses were performed, the results are intended to be hypothesis-generating.

Synthetic TCR analog templates were spiked into each PCR to estimate absolute template abundance from read counts. Using the immunoSEQ assay, TCRbeta CDR3 regions were amplified from genomic DNA with bias-controlled V and J gene primers. Sequencing of rearranged TCRbeta segments was done at approximately 20X coverage. The original pipeline was this. Clustering was used to correct sequencing errors, and CDR3s were annotated against IMGT so that V, D and J genes could be assigned. Out-of-frame and stop-codon sequences were excluded, and only productive TCRbeta rearrangements were used in downstream analyses. Clonality was computed as one minus Shannon entropy normalized by the log of the number of unique productive sequences. Fisher's exact test with Benjamini-Hochberg correction, at a threshold of adjusted p below 0.01, was used to find clones that differed between time points or between blood and tumor. TCRdb holds this immuneACCESS table with in-frame rearrangements only. Some clones are missing; in checked studies, unresolved V genes explain under half, and the rest has no known cause. That table supplies the V and J calls and clone size; D and trimming were determined from the DNA. For this sample there are approximately 48,000 clones; 79% appear just once. Jointly, the top ten make up about 9.4% of the sample.

CDR1 and CDR2, per the germline V gene, are MNHNS and SASEGT. Spanning cysteine to phenylalanine, the CDR3 consists of 14 amino acids. Just the 42-base CDR3 DNA is kept, in frame starting at base 1. The germline V and J ends show losses of 10 bases and 3 bases respectively, and no gene match explains 7 bases of the junction. The time point label of this sample denotes: pretreatment peripheral blood. The cohort comprised fewer than 35 patients with locally advanced or metastatic urothelial carcinoma treated at Memorial Sloan Kettering on a trial protocol. Peripheral blood mononuclear cells were collected pretreatment and during treatment, with between 1 and 8 total time points obtained per patient. The Qiagen DNeasy Blood extraction kit was used to purify genomic DNA from total PBMCs and tumor samples. PBMCs were collected pretreatment and during treatment, and were isolated and stored as previously described.

Regarding this clone: Its antigen specificity is not known. No per-base quality is available; no much larger clone lies one base away.

The origin of this receptor is a man aged 70 or older with urothelial cancer. Recombination joined TRBV6-1 with TRBJ2-7; TRBD2 agrees with 12 junctional bases. The source was PBMCs, collected around atezolizumab (anti-PD-L1) treatment. The nucleotide sequence reads TGTGCCACCACAACTAGCGGGAGGAACTACGAGCAGTACTTC. This translates into CATTTSGRNYEQYF.